One sample yielded the 19 T cell receptor beta chains listed below, sequenced in a study of blood T cell repertoires in COVID-19 (dated by TCRdb to 2020 to 2021). The library was prepared using the immunoSEQ multiplex PCR assay. The table comes from immuneACCESS by way of TCRdb, which keeps in-frame sequences with V and J called. Part of the clones is missing from these tables; in studies checked, under half for an unresolved V gene and the rest for unknown reasons. The table for this sample lists roughly 330,000 clones; 88% of them were counted only once. In total, the top ten clones hold approximately 4% of the sample. The sequenced sample consisted of peripheral blood. The receptors here all came from a woman between 50 and 59 years old with active or convalescent COVID-19.

In this sample, this clone turned up once. The chain couples TRBV19 to TRBJ2-7, with TRBD2 as a possible D gene (6 bases). Trimming stripped 7 bases from V and 3 bases from J, with 13 bases between. The germline CDR1 and CDR2 sequences are LNHDA and SQIVND (reference sequence). This CDR3 contains 13 residues. In nucleotides, the CDR3 is TGTGCCAGTAAGCCCCAGGGACTCTACGAGCAGTACTTC. Translation: CASKPQGLYEQYF.

This clone appeared many times. This chain uses TRBV7-8 with TRBJ1-5; no definite D call. The CDR3 extends over 15 amino acids. The germline CDR1 and CDR2 sequences are SGHVS and FQNEAQ. The V gene lost 5 bases and the J gene lost 3 bases, with 14 bases spanning the gap. DNA of the CDR3: TGTGCCAGCAGCCCGAGAGAACAGTCCAATCAGCCCCAGCATTTT. This codes for CASSPREQSNQPQHF.

The gene calls are TRBV28 and TRBJ2-7, with TRBD1 identical over 7 bases. V lost 6 bases to trimming and J lost 4 bases; unmatched junction nucleotides: 6. The germline V gene encodes CDR1 MDHEN and CDR2 SYDVKM. This CDR3 is built from 13 residues. In nucleotides, the CDR3 is TGTGCCAGCAGAACAGGGGTTATGTACGAGCAGTACTTC. The encoded protein is CASRTGVMYEQYF.

The chain couples TRBV6-5 to TRBJ1-4; 7 bases are a match to TRBD1. V shed 10 bases and J 5 bases; nucleotides not matched to a gene: 10. The CDR3 covers 14 residues. Germline-derived CDR1 and CDR2 are MNHEY and SVGAGI. The CDR3 bases are TGTGCCACCCGTCCAGACAGGGTAAATGAAAAACTGTTTTTT. It yields the protein CATRPDRVNEKLFF.

V is TRBV7-6 and J is TRBJ1-1, with 7 bases lining up with TRBD1. The CDR3 spans 14 residues. Looked up from germline, CDR1 is SGHVS and CDR2 is FNYEAQ. The trim removed 2 bases at V and 6 bases at J, leaving 6 bases unmatched. DNA of the CDR3: TGTGCCAGCAGCTTAAAAGACAGGGAGGCTGAAGCTTTCTTT. It is translated as CASSLKDREAEAFF.

The V call is TRBV30, the J call TRBJ1-1; 8 nucleotides line up with TRBD1. Germline V gene lookup returns CDR1 GTSNPN and CDR2 SVGIG (reference sequence). This CDR3 comprises 15 residues. V was pared by 0 bases and J by 4 bases, with 7 bases of the junction left unmatched. This chain's CDR3 is CAWSVGTGSGTEAFF. The CDR3 region has the DNA TGTGCCTGGAGTGTAGGGACAGGTTCGGGCACTGAAGCTTTCTTT.

The genes are TRBV5-1 and TRBJ2-5; 7 bases fit TRBD2. The J segment lost 1 base and the V segment lost 4 bases, leaving 4 bases of the junction unmatched. There are 14 residues in the CDR3. CDR1 and CDR2 (germline): SGHRS, YFSETQ. In nucleotides, the CDR3 is TGCGCCAGCAGCATAGCGGGCTCCCAAGAGACCCAGTACTTC. It yields the protein CASSIAGSQETQYF.

V is TRBV11-2 and J is TRBJ1-6; TRBD1 matches at 7 bases. After removal of 6 bases from V and 2 bases from J, the junction contained 7 bases not matched to a gene. The CDR3 runs to 16 residues. The germline V gene encodes CDR1 SGHAT and CDR2 FQNNGV. CDR3 region: CASREQGTAYNSPLHF. CDR3 nucleotides: TGTGCCAGCAGGGAACAGGGGACTGCCTATAATTCACCCCTCCACTTT.

V is TRBV6-4 and J is TRBJ2-3; 7 bases fit TRBD2. Germline CDR1 is MRHNA and CDR2 is SNTAGT. This CDR3 region has 13 residues. The junction had 4 bases not matched to a gene; V was cut back by 4 bases and J by 6 bases. CDR3 bases: TGTGCCAGCAGTGCGGAGCGGGGTGATACGCAGTATTTT. Translating it yields CASSAERGDTQYF.

This chain connects TRBV5-5 to TRBJ2-7; TRBD1 matches 8 bases. The V gene's germline CDR1 is SGHKS and CDR2 YYEKEE (reference sequence). V lost 9 bases to trimming and J lost 4 bases; unmatched junction nucleotides: 9. The CDR3 spans 13 residues. Written as DNA, the CDR3 is TGTGCCATTTCGGGGACAGGCCAATACGAGCAGTACTTC. It is translated as CAISGTGQYEQYF.

This clone was detected only once. V usage is TRBV5-5 and J usage is TRBJ2-7; perhaps TRBD2 as D (6 bases). Trimming left V 1 base short and J 5 bases short, with 10 bases between. The CDR3 is 13 residues long. Germline CDR1 is SGHKS and CDR2 is YYEKEE (reference sequence). The DNA for the CDR3 is TGTGCCAGCAGCTTGCCGGGAGTCGACGAGCAGTACTTC. Protein product: CASSLPGVDEQYF.

In nucleotides, the CDR3 is TGTGCCAGTGGGACATATGACTACGAGCAGTACTTC. It yields the protein CASGTYDYEQYF. The V gene is TRBV7-2, the J gene TRBJ2-7; possibly TRBD1 for D (6 bases). Germline-derived CDR1 and CDR2 are SGHTA and FQGNSA. The CDR3 spans 12 residues. Deletions cut 9 bases from V and 3 bases from J, with 12 bases between. Full variable domain (remainder filled in from reference TRBV7-2 and TRBJ2-7): GAGVSQSPSNKVTEKGKDVELRCDPISGHTALYWYRQSLGQGLEFLIYFQGNSAPDKSGLPSDRFSAERTGGSVSTLTIQRTQQEDSAVYLCASGTYDYEQYFGPGTRLTVT.

This clone appeared once. V and J are TRBV9 and TRBJ1-1; D possibly corresponds to TRBD1 (5 bases). Germline V CDR1 and CDR2: SGDLS, YYNGEE. The germline V and J ends were trimmed by 0 bases and 8 bases, with 14 bases remaining between them. The CDR3 sequence is 14 residues long. The CDR3 DNA sequence: TGTGCCAGCAGCGTAGGCTCTAGGGGCGCGGAAGCTTTCTTT. Translation gives CASSVGSRGAEAFF.

The chain couples TRBV7-2 to TRBJ1-5; possible D gene TRBD1, 5 bases. The V and J ends lost 1 base and 5 bases respectively, with 6 bases between them. The CDR3 covers 13 residues. CDR1 SGHTA and CDR2 FQGNSA come from the germline V gene. CDR3: CASSLGGDQPQHF. The CDR3, as DNA: TGTGCCAGCAGCTTAGGGGGGGATCAGCCCCAGCATTTT.

The J gene is TRBJ2-3, the V gene TRBV6-6; the D gene is possibly TRBD2 (5 bases). Trimming pared 4 bases from V and 4 bases from J, leaving 9 bases between. Germline V gives CDR1 MNHNY, CDR2 SVGAGI (reference sequence). This CDR3 is built from 13 residues. The CDR3 loop is CASSWGAADTQYF. CDR3 nucleotide sequence: TGTGCCAGCAGTTGGGGAGCGGCAGATACGCAGTATTTT.

The gene calls are TRBV2 and TRBJ2-7; 10 bases map to TRBD1. Losses at the gene ends were 2 bases for V and 8 bases for J; bases not matched to a gene: 9. The CDR3 is made up of 15 amino acids. The germline V gene encodes CDR1 SNHLY and CDR2 FYNNEI. The CDR3 nucleotides read TGTGCCAGCAGTGAATTAAAAAGGACAGGGGGTAAGCAGTACTTC. This translates into CASSELKRTGGKQYF.

In this sample, this clone turned up once. The chain is built from TRBV18 and TRBJ2-5; 9 nucleotides match TRBD1. This CDR3 is 15 amino acids long. Germline trimming cut 4 bases from V and 5 bases from J; bases unmatched to any gene: 8. Germline V gene sequence: CDR1 KGHSH, CDR2 LQKENI. The CDR3 region is CASSLNRGHIETQYF. The CDR3 region has the DNA TGTGCCAGCTCACTTAACAGGGGGCACATCGAGACCCAGTACTTC.

V is TRBV7-9 and J is TRBJ2-7, with D maybe TRBD1 (6 bases). Per the germline V gene, CDR1 is SEHNR and CDR2 is FQNEAQ (reference sequence). This CDR3 has 14 residues. Trimming shortened V by 1 base and J by 4 bases, and 11 bases separated the two germline ends. In DNA, the CDR3 is TGTGCCAGCAGCTTAGAAGGCAGGGGATACGAGCAGTACTTC. This gives the protein CASSLEGRGYEQYF.

The V call is TRBV30, the J call TRBJ2-6; TRBD1 might be the D (6 bases). V lost 0 bases to trimming and J lost 0 bases, with 12 bases between them. CDR1 and CDR2 (germline): GTSNPN, SVGIG (reference sequence). The CDR3 extends over 17 amino acids. CDR3 bases: TGTGCCTGGAGTGTCGACAGGACCAGCTCTGGGGCCAACGTCCTGACTTTC. Translating gives CAWSVDRTSSGANVLTF.